Listed below are T cell receptor beta chains from one sample, sequenced in a study of shared clonotypes between healthy human individuals. Profiling relied on immunoSEQ multiplex PCR, and the TCRdb table lists in-frame clones only, not all of them. The sample gives around 560,000 clones, about 95% of which show up once; over 0.1% is in the top ten. Sequencing input: naive CD8+ T cells sorted from blood. The receptors stem from a woman aged 25-40 years in good health. Both conserved end residues are part of each CDR3. The order of the fields is CDR3 protein, CDR3 DNA, D gene, J gene, V gene, clone size. A D gene is named only where the DNA matches it firmly. Only part of the rows carry a size: once, few, many, or a class if the clone is expanded.

CASSLYPGEQYF TGTGCCAGCAGTTTATATCCGGGGGAGCAGTACTTC - TRBJ2-7 TRBV28 -
CASSPGTGDEKLFF TGTGCCAGTAGCCCCGGGACAGGAGACGAAAAACTGTTTTTT TRBD1 TRBJ1-4 TRBV19 -
CASSNSENTEAFF TGTGCCAGCAGCAACTCAGAGAACACTGAAGCTTTCTTT - TRBJ1-1 TRBV7-9 -
CATRTPDRMNEQFF TGTGCCACCAGGACCCCCGACAGGATGAATGAGCAGTTCTTC - TRBJ2-1 TRBV15 -
CASSLTQGILMNTEAFF TGTGCCAGCAGCTTAACGCAGGGAATCCTTATGAACACTGAAGCTTTCTTT - TRBJ1-1 TRBV13 -
CSVGQSSYNEQFF TGCAGCGTCGGGCAGTCCTCCTACAATGAGCAGTTCTTC - TRBJ2-1 TRBV29-1 once
CASSQADRGPYPSYEQYF TGCGCCAGCAGTCAGGCGGACAGGGGGCCGTACCCCTCCTACGAGCAGTACTTC TRBD1 TRBJ2-7 TRBV23-1 -
CSADRAEEQYF TGCAGTGCAGACAGGGCGGAGGAGCAGTACTTC TRBD1 TRBJ2-7 TRBV20-1 -
CASSSAASYEQYF TGTGCCAGCAGCTCCGCGGCTTCCTACGAGCAGTACTTC - TRBJ2-7 TRBV7-6 once
CASSYSDTYEQYF TGTGCCAGCAGTTACTCTGACACCTACGAGCAGTACTTC - TRBJ2-7 TRBV6-5 -
CASSVGGSGYTF TGTGCCAGCAGCGTAGGGGGAAGCGGCTACACCTTC - TRBJ1-2 TRBV9 -
CATSRDPPTSGIYEQYF TGTGCCACCAGCAGAGATCCCCCTACTAGCGGGATCTACGAGCAGTACTTC TRBD2 TRBJ2-7 TRBV15 -
CASSSTGTGMRTDNEQFF TGCGCCAGCAGCTCGACCGGGACAGGGATGCGGACTGACAATGAGCAGTTCTTC TRBD1 TRBJ2-1 TRBV5-1 -